The 12 T cell receptor beta chains listed next were all sequenced from one sample in a study of blood T cell repertoires in COVID-19. Sequencing was performed with immunoSEQ multiplex PCR; in TCRdb, only in-frame clones are kept and a portion is missing. Of some 260,000 clones in the sample, 88% were seen once. The specimen was peripheral blood. The receptors shown here come from a woman aged 40 to 50 who had recovered from COVID-19.

This clone came up a few times. The rearrangement links TRBV7-9 to TRBJ1-2; 10 nucleotides line up with TRBD1. The ends lost 5 bases at V and 7 bases at J; junction bases unmatched: 4. Germline V gene sequence: CDR1 SEHNR, CDR2 FQNEAQ (reference sequence). The CDR3 is 13 amino acids. The CDR3, as DNA: TGTGCCAGCAGCCCCCGGACAGGGGGTGGCTACACCTTC. It encodes CASSPRTGGGYTF.

The J gene is TRBJ2-7, the V gene TRBV18; 8 nucleotides align to TRBD2. J was trimmed by 5 bases and V by 3 bases; bases with no gene match: 21. Germline V CDR1 and CDR2: KGHSH, LQKENI. The CDR3 extends over 19 amino acids. The CDR3 here is CASSPPLGTVAGRWDEQYF. CDR3 coding DNA: TGTGCCAGCTCACCCCCCCTGGGGACCGTAGCGGGACGATGGGACGAGCAGTACTTC.

J is TRBJ2-5 and V is TRBV13; D gene unclear. Trimming pared 2 bases from V and 7 bases from J, leaving 17 bases between. Germline V lookup: CDR1 PRHDT, CDR2 FYEKMQ (reference sequence). The CDR3 runs 15 residues. The CDR3 sequence: CASSLSGSRSGTQYF. In nucleotides, the CDR3 is TGTGCCAGCAGCTTATCGGGTTCCCGGAGTGGGACCCAGTACTTC.

J is TRBJ2-7 and V is TRBV7-9; 7 bases agree with TRBD1. The trim removed 5 bases at V and 6 bases at J, leaving 1 base unmatched. Germline CDR1 is SEHNR and CDR2 is FQNEAQ (reference sequence). The CDR3 runs 11 residues. This CDR3 is CASSRTGEQYF. CDR3 DNA: TGTGCCAGCAGCCGGACAGGCGAGCAGTACTTC.

Regarding this clone: A junction end diverges from the germline sequence, so it may reflect a read error. V and J are TRBV7-7 and TRBJ2-3; TRBD1 aligns across 8 bases. This CDR3 spans 15 amino acids. Germline CDR1 and CDR2: SSHAT and FNYEAQ (reference sequence). The CDR3 loop reads CASSSGQGGADTQYF. CDR3 coding DNA: TGTGCTAGCAGCTCCGGACAGGGTGGTGCAGATACGCAGTATTTT.

This chain links TRBV3-1 (or the pseudogene TRBV3-2) with TRBJ1-1; D gene unclear. Germline CDR1 LGHDT, CDR2 YNNKEL (reference sequence). The ends were cut back, 3 bases at V and 1 base at J, with 9 bases in the middle. The CDR3 is 14 amino acids. This chain's CDR3 is CASSHGRWNTEAFF. CDR3 coding DNA: TGTGCCAGCAGCCACGGCAGGTGGAACACTGAAGCTTTCTTT.

V usage is TRBV4-3 and J usage is TRBJ1-5, with D possibly being TRBD1 (5 bases). Trimming removed 0 bases at V and 7 bases at J, with 16 bases between. CDR1 is LGHNA and CDR2 is YSLEER in the germline V gene. The CDR3 length is 16 residues. The CDR3: CASSQDLPGGGQPQHF. DNA of the CDR3: TGCGCCAGCAGCCAAGATTTGCCCGGTGGGGGGCAGCCCCAGCATTTT.

The chain links TRBV7-9 to TRBJ2-7; D is unclear. With 8 bases removed from V and 5 bases from J, the gap between germline ends came to 16 bases. The CDR3 is made up of 13 amino acids. Germline V gene sequence: CDR1 SEHNR, CDR2 FQNEAQ (reference sequence). The CDR3 sequence is CASGLAARDEQYF. The CDR3, as DNA: TGTGCCAGCGGATTGGCAGCCCGGGACGAGCAGTACTTC.

The chain has TRBV5-4 and TRBJ2-3; D possibly corresponds to TRBD1 (5 bases). Trimming stripped 1 base from V and 1 base from J, with 7 bases between. The CDR3 extends over 14 amino acids. Germline values: CDR1 SGHNT, CDR2 YYREEE (reference sequence). The DNA of the CDR3 is TGTGCCAGCAGCTTGAACAGGCGCACAGATACGCAGTATTTT. It is translated as CASSLNRRTDTQYF. The entire variable domain, with the rest obtained from reference TRBV5-4 and TRBJ2-3, is as follows: ETGVTQSPTHLIKTRGQQVTLRCSSQSGHNTVSWYQQALGQGPQFIFQYYREEENGRGNFPPRFSGLQFPNYSSELNVNALELDDSALYLCASSLNRRTDTQYFGPGTRLTVL.

The chain carries TRBV29-1 and TRBJ1-2; a weak D match, TRBD1 (6 bases). The V gene's germline CDR1 is SQVTM and CDR2 ANQGSEA. V was clipped by 6 bases and J by 7 bases, with 24 bases between them. This CDR3 has 15 residues. The CDR3 loop reads CSVSPTGWATGGYTF. CDR3 DNA: TGCAGCGTCAGCCCAACAGGGTGGGCGACGGGTGGCTACACCTTC.

The V gene is TRBV9, the J gene TRBJ2-3; TRBD2 aligns across 10 bases. The CDR3 is 18 amino acids. Germline-derived CDR1 and CDR2 are SGDLS and YYNGEE. The V and J ends lost 1 base and 2 bases, in that order; junction bases with no gene match: 10. Here the CDR3 DNA reads TGTGCCAGCAGCGTAACTCCCCTAGCGGGAGCCCCCACAGATACGCAGTATTTT. This translates into CASSVTPLAGAPTDTQYF.

This clone appeared once. This chain connects TRBV27 to TRBJ2-7; 9 nucleotides agree with TRBD1. The CDR3 loop spans 14 amino acids. With 5 bases clipped from V and 2 bases from J, the junction kept 4 bases outside the gene matches. Germline V gene sequence: CDR1 MNHEY, CDR2 SMNVEV (reference sequence). The CDR3 here is CASSPRQGAYEQYF. CDR3 nucleotides: TGTGCCAGCAGTCCGCGACAGGGGGCCTACGAGCAGTACTTC.